One and the same sample provided the 6 T cell receptor beta chains below, sequenced in a study of blood T cell repertoires in COVID-19. Repertoires were generated with immunoSEQ multiplex PCR, while TCRdb's copy carries only in-frame clones and drops some. The sample consists of over 70,000 clones, 75% to 85% of them appearing once. The source material was peripheral blood. The source of these receptors is a woman between 65 and 79 years old with acute or convalescent COVID-19.

This chain joins TRBV28 and TRBJ1-2; the D is unclear. Germline lookup yields CDR1 MDHEN and CDR2 SYDVKM. V dropped 3 bases and J dropped 4 bases, with 9 bases sitting between them. The CDR3 loop spans 13 amino acids. CDR3 in amino acids: CASSLSDGYGYTF. Written as DNA, the CDR3 is TGTGCCAGCAGTTTGAGCGACGGCTATGGCTACACCTTC.

This chain links TRBV6-4 with TRBJ2-7; D possibly corresponds to TRBD2 (6 bases). In germline, CDR1 is MRHNA, CDR2 SNTAGT. V lost 8 bases and J lost 3, with 20 bases in between. CDR3 length: 15 residues. CDR3 sequence: CASRRGGGYFYEQYF. CDR3 sequence (DNA): TGTGCCAGCCGGCGGGGTGGCGGGTACTTCTACGAGCAGTACTTC.

This chain's CDR3 is CASSLGLAGVNEQFF. The CDR3 bases are TGTGCCAGCAGCTTGGGACTAGCGGGGGTGAATGAGCAGTTCTTC. This chain connects TRBV7-3 to TRBJ2-1; 14 positions match TRBD2. The CDR3 loop spans 15 amino acids. Germline trimming cut 3 bases from V and 7 bases from J; bases unmatched to any gene: 2. CDR1 is SGHTA and CDR2 is FQGTGA in the germline V gene.

This chain uses TRBV2 with TRBJ2-7, with D perhaps TRBD1 (6 bases). Trimming took off 7 bases at V and 1 base at J, with 8 bases between the two ends. The CDR3 contains 12 residues. The germline V gene has CDR1 SNHLY and CDR2 FYNNEI. CDR3 residues: CASNRESYEQYF. CDR3 nucleotides: TGTGCCAGCAACAGGGAGTCCTACGAGCAGTACTTC.

V and J are TRBV7-2 and TRBJ1-4, with TRBD1 matching over 7 bases. Germline lookup yields CDR1 SGHTA and CDR2 FQGNSA. CDR3 length: 15 amino acids. The trim removed 5 bases at V and 7 bases at J, leaving 10 bases unmatched. This chain's CDR3 is CASSPQGITREKLFF. Here the CDR3 DNA reads TGTGCCAGCAGCCCACAGGGGATTACGCGTGAAAAACTGTTTTTT.

This clone was counted between two and nine times. The chain links TRBV29-1 to TRBJ2-1; weak D call: TRBD1 (5 bases). Germline loops: CDR1 SQVTM, CDR2 ANQGSEA. The germline V and J ends were trimmed by 0 bases and 3 bases, with 9 bases remaining between them. This CDR3 has 14 residues. The CDR3 is CSVEEGLVYNEQFF. CDR3 coding DNA: TGCAGCGTTGAAGAGGGGCTAGTCTACAATGAGCAGTTCTTC.